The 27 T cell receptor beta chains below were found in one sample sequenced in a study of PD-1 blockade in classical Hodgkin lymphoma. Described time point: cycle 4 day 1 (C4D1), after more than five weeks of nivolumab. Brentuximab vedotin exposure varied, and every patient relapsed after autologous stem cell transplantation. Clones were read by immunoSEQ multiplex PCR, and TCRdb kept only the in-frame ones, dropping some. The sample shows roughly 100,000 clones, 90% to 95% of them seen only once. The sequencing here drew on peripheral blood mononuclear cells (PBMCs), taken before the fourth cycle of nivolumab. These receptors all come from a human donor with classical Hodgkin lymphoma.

In DNA form, the CDR3 reads TGTGCCACGGAGGACAGGGGAGTCACTGAAGCTTTCTTT. Its protein is CATEDRGVTEAFF. The chain joins TRBV6-6 to TRBJ1-1; 9 nucleotides line up with TRBD1. V lost 10 bases to trimming and J lost 4 bases; unmatched junction nucleotides: 7. This CDR3 has 13 residues. CDR1 MNHNY and CDR2 SVGAGI come from the germline V gene (reference sequence).

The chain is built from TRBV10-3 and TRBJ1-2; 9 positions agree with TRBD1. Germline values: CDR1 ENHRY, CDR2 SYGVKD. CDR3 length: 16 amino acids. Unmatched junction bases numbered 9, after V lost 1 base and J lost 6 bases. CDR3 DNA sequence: TGTGCCATCAGTGAGTACAGACAGGGGGGAGAAGATGGCTACACCTTC. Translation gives CAISEYRQGGEDGYTF.

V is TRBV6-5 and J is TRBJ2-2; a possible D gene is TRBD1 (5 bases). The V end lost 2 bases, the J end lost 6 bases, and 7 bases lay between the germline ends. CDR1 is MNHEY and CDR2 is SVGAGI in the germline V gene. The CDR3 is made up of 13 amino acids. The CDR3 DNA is TGTGCCAGCAGTTACGGGGCCCCCGGGGAGCTGTTTTTT. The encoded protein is CASSYGAPGELFF.

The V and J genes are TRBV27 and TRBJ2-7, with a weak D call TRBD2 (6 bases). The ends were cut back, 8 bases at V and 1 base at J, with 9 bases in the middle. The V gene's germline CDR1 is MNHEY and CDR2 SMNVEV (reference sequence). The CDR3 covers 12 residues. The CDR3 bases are TGTGCCAGCGGGGACTTGTCCTACGAGCAGTACTTC. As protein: CASGDLSYEQYF.

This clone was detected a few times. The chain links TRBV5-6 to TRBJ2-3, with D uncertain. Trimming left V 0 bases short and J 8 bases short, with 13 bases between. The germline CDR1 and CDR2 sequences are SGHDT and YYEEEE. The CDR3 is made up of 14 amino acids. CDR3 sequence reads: CASSLASGVRTQYF. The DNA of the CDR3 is TGTGCCAGCAGCTTGGCTTCCGGAGTCCGTACGCAGTATTTT.

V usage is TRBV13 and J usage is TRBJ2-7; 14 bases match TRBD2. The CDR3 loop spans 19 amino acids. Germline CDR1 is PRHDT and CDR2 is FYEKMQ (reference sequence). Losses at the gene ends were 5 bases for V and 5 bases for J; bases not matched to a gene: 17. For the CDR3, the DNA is TGTGCCAGCAGCACCCCCGCCCCCGGGACTAGCGGGAGAGGGGACGAGCAGTACTTC. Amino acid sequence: CASSTPAPGTSGRGDEQYF.

CDR3 region: CASRSYSGEAFF. The CDR3 coding sequence is TGTGCCAGCAGGAGCTACTCCGGTGAAGCTTTCTTT. The V and J genes are TRBV28 and TRBJ1-1; D is ambiguous. There are 12 residues in the CDR3. Germline-derived CDR1 and CDR2 are MDHEN and SYDVKM. Trimming took off 6 bases at V and 7 bases at J, with 12 bases between the two ends.

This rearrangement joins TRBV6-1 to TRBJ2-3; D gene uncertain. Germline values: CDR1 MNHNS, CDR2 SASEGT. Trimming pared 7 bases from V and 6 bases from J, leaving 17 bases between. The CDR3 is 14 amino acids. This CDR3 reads CASNLISASDTQYF. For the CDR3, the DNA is TGTGCCAGCAACCTCATAAGTGCATCCGATACGCAGTATTTT.

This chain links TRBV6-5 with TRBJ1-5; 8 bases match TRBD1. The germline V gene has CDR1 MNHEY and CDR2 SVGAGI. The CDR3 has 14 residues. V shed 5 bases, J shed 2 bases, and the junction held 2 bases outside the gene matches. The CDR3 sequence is CASSGGQGNQPQHF. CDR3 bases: TGTGCCAGCAGTGGGGGACAGGGCAATCAGCCCCAGCATTTT.

The CDR3 protein is CASSLLQRYSNQPQHF. The CDR3 DNA follows: TGTGCCAGCAGTTTATTGCAGAGATATAGCAATCAGCCCCAGCATTTT. The chain is built from TRBV28 and TRBJ1-5, with D unresolved. V lost 1 base, J lost 0 bases, and 10 bases lay in between. The CDR3 contains 16 residues. Germline lookup yields CDR1 MDHEN and CDR2 SYDVKM.

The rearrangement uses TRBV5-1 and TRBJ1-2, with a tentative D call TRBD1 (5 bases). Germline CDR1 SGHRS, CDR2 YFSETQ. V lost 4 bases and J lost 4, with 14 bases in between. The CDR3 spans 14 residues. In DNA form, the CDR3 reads TGCGCCAGCAGCCCAATTGGGGGGTCCTATGGCTACACCTTC. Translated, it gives CASSPIGGSYGYTF.

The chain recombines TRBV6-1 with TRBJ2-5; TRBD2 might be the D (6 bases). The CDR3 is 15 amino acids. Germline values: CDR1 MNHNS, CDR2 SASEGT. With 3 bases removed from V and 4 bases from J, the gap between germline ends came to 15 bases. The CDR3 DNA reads TGTGCCAGCAGTGAGGAGGGCCTCGGCGGAGAGACCCAGTACTTC. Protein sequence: CASSEEGLGGETQYF.

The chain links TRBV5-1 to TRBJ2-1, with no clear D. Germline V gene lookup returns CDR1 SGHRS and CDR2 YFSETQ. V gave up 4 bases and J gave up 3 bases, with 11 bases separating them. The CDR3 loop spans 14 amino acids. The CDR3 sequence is CASSPGSIYNEQFF. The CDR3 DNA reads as TGCGCCAGCAGCCCAGGTTCCATCTACAATGAGCAGTTCTTC.

The CDR3 nucleotides read TGTGCCAGCAGCCCGCTCGGGGATCTGAACACTGAAGCTTTCTTT. This translates into CASSPLGDLNTEAFF. This chain joins TRBV7-6 and TRBJ1-1; D is uncertain. The CDR3 is 15 amino acids. V was pared by 5 bases and J by 0 bases, with 13 bases between. Germline CDR1 reads SGHVS; CDR2 reads FNYEAQ.

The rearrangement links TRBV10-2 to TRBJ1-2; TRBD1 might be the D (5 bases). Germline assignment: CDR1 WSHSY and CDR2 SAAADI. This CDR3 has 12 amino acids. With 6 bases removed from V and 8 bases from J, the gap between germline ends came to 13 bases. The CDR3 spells CASSPGPRGYTF. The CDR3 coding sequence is TGCGCCAGCAGCCCGGGACCTAGGGGCTACACCTTC.

The CDR3 loop reads CASSDLRGGTGQYDSGNTIYF. The CDR3 coding sequence is TGTGCCAGCAGTGACCTCCGGGGCGGGACAGGACAATATGACTCTGGAAACACCATATATTTT. The chain joins TRBV6-4 to TRBJ1-3; the match to TRBD1 covers 8 bases. The CDR3 loop spans 21 amino acids. The V gene end was trimmed by 2 bases and the J gene end by 0 bases; junction bases not matched to a gene: 18. Germline values: CDR1 MRHNA, CDR2 SNTAGT.

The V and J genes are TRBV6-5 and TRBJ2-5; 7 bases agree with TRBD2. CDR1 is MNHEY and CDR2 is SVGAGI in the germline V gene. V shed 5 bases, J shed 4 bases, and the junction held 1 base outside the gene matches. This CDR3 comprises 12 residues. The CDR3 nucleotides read TGTGCCAGCAGTATAGCGGGAGAGACCCAGTACTTC. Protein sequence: CASSIAGETQYF.

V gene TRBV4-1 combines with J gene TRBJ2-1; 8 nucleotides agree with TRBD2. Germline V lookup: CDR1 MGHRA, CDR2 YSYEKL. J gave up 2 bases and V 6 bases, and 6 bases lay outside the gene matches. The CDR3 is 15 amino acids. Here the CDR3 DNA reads TGCGCCAGCAGTTTGGGACTAGGAACCTACAATGAGCAGTTCTTC. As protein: CASSLGLGTYNEQFF.

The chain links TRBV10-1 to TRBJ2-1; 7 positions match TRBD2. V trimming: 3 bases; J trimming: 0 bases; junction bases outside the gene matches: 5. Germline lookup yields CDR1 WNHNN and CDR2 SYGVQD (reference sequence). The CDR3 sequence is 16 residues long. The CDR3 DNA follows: TGCGCCAGCAGTGACGCTAGCGGTAACTCCTACAATGAGCAGTTCTTC. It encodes CASSDASGNSYNEQFF.

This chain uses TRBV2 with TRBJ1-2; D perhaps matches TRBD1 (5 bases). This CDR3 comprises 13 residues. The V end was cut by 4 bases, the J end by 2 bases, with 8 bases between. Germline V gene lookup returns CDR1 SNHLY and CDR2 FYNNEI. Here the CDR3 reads CASSGRGNYGYTF. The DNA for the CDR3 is TGTGCCAGCAGTGGTCGGGGGAACTATGGCTACACCTTC.

The CDR3 region is CASSPGTDAFGQYF. The CDR3 nucleotides are TGTGCCAGCAGCCCAGGGACGGACGCCTTTGGGCAGTACTTC. The chain uses TRBV28 and TRBJ2-7, with D perhaps TRBD1 or TRBD2 (5 bases each). CDR1 and CDR2 (germline): MDHEN, SYDVKM. CDR3 size: 14 residues. Between the trimmed V and J ends, which lost 6 bases and 9 bases, there was a span of 21 bases.

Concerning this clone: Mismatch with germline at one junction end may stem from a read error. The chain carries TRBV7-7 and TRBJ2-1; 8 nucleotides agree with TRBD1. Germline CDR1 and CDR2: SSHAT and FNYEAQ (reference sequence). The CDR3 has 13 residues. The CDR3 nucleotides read TGTGCTAGCAGCCTGGACAGGGACAATGAGCAGTTCTTC. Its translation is CASSLDRDNEQFF.

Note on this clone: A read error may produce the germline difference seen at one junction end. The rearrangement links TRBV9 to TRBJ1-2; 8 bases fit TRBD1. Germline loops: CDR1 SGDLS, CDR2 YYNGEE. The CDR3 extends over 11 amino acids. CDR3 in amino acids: CASSARTGYAF. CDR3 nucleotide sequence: TGTGCCAGCAGCGCCCGGACAGGGTACGCCTTC.

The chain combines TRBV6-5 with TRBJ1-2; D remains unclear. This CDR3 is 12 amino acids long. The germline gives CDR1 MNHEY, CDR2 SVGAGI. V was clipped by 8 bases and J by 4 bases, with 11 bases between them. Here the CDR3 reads CASGGSTYGYTF. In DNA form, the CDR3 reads TGTGCCAGCGGCGGATCTACCTATGGCTACACCTTC.

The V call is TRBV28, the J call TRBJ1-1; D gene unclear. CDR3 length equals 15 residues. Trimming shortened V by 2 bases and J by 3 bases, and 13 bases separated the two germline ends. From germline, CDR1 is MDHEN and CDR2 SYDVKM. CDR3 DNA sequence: TGTGCCAGCAGTTTACTAATCGGGAAGGACACTGAAGCTTTCTTT. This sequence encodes CASSLLIGKDTEAFF.

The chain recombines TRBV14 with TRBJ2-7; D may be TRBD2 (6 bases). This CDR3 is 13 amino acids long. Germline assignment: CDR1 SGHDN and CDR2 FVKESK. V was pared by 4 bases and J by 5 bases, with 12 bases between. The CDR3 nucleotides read TGTGCCAGCAGCCGTTTGCGGGATGACGAGCAGTACTTC. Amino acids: CASSRLRDDEQYF.

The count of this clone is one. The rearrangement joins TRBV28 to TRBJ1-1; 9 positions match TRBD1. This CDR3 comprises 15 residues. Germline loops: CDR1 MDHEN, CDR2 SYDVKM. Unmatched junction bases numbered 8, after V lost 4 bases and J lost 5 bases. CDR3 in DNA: TGTGCCAGCAGTTCACAGGGGGCGGGAAGAACTGAAGCTTTCTTT. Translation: CASSSQGAGRTEAFF.